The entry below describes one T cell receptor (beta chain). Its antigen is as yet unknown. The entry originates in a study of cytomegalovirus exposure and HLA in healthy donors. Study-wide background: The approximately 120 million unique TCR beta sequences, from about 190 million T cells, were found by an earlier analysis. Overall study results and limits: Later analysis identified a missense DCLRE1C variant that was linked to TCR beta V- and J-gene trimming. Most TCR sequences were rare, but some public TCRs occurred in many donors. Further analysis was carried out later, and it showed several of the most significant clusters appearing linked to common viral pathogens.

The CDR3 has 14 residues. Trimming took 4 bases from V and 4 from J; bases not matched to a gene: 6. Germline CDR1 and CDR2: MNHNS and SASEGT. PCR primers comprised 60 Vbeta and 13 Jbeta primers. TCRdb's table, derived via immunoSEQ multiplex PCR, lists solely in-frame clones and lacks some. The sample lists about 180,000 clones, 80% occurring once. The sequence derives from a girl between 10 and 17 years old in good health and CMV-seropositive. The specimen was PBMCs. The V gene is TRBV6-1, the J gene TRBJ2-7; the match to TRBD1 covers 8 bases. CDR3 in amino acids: CASSVGTGNYEQYF. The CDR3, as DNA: TGTGCCAGCAGTGTCGGGACAGGTAATTACGAGCAGTACTTC.